This T cell receptor beta chain was recovered during a study of blood T cells in healthy people across ages. The table lists this clonotype with a few counts. Its antigen is unknown. Whole-study findings and limits: Long-lived donors had more naive CD4+ cells and higher diversity than aged donors. It was not known whether donors were CMV positive (a possible confounder of expanded clonotype changes).

The CDR3 has 14 residues. Looked up from germline, CDR1 is LGHNA and CDR2 is YSLEER. Trimming removed 4 bases from V and 4 bases from J; junction bases left unmatched: 5. Using a J-beta primer mix together with a sample-barcoded 5' primer, a second PCR was run for roughly 6 to 12 cycles. MiXCR, run by TCRdb on the 5' RACE reads, gives a single entry per CDR3 protein. In the table there are hundreds of thousands of distinct CDR3 sequences, 55% to 70% of which are singletons. Each sample used at least 6.5 million PBMCs. The sequenced sample was blood. The chain uses TRBV4-3 and TRBJ1-2, with 8 positions matching TRBD1. The TCR comes from a young man in good health. The CDR3 coding sequence is TGCGCCAGCAGCCCTCCGGGACAGGCCTATGGCTACACCTTC. This codes for CASSPPGQAYGYTF.